The 29 T cell receptor delta chains listed next were all sequenced from one sample in a study of gammadelta T cells in human blood. TCRdb called clones anew from the RT-PCR reads with CATT. The data show 450 to 550 delta-chain clones, 50% to 65% seen once. Sequenced sample: non-Vgamma9Vdelta2 gamma-delta T cells from fetal blood. These receptors were collected from a human fetus.

Concerning this clone: It is likely a read error: a sequence one base away is far more abundant. The V gene is TRDV1, the J gene TRDJ3; 9 bases are a match to TRDD3. The CDR3 has 20 amino acids. The V gene end was trimmed by 0 bases and the J gene end by 1 base; junction bases not matched to a gene: 7. From germline, CDR1 is TSWWSYY and CDR2 QGS. The CDR3, as DNA: TGTGCTCTTGGGGAACTAGAGGGGATACGTGGGTCCTGGGACACCCGACAGATGTTTTTC. It specifies CALGELEGIRGSWDTRQMFF.

Notes on this clone: A far bigger clonotype differs at one base, so this is likely a read error. V is TRDV2 and J is TRDJ3; 9 bases match TRDD3. J gave up 1 base and V 3 bases, and 12 bases lay outside the gene matches. CDR1 is GEAIGNYY, CDR2 EKD, per germline. The CDR3 extends over 20 amino acids. This CDR3 is CACDSDVLGDTSWDTRQMFF. The CDR3 bases are TGTGCCTGTGACTCTGACGTACTGGGGGACACTTCCTGGGACACCCGACAGATGTTTTTC.

As for this clone: A read error is the likely source, as a far larger clone sits one nucleotide away. The chain combines TRDV2 with TRDJ3; D may be TRDD3 (6 bases). Germline V gives CDR1 GEAIGNYY, CDR2 EKD. Trimming stripped 1 base from V and 0 bases from J, with 12 bases between. This CDR3 has 18 amino acids. The CDR3 sequence: CACDTPDTTSWDTRQMFF. For the CDR3, the DNA is TGTGCCTGTGACACGCCCGATACGACCTCCTGGGACACCCGACAGATGTTTTTC.

Note on this clone: A far larger clone is just one base off, so this is likely a read error. J is TRDJ2 and V is TRDV2; 10 bases line up with TRDD3. The trim removed 3 bases at V and 4 bases at J, leaving 4 bases unmatched. Germline V gene sequence: CDR1 GEAIGNYY, CDR2 EKD. This CDR3 is 15 amino acids long. Written as DNA, the CDR3 is TGTGCCTGTGACGTACTGGGGGATTCGACAGCACAACTCTTCTTT. Its translation is CACDVLGDSTAQLFF.

Details on this clone: A far bigger clonotype differs at one base, so this is likely a read error. This rearrangement joins TRAV29/DV5 to TRDJ3, with 9 nucleotides matching TRDD3. Germline CDR1 reads NSMFDY; CDR2 reads ISSIKDK. The CDR3 totals 18 residues. The V gene end was trimmed by 0 bases and the J gene end by 0 bases; junction bases not matched to a gene: 4. The CDR3 sequence: CAASEGGYNSWDTRQMFF. CDR3 coding DNA: TGTGCAGCAAGCGAAGGGGGATACAACTCCTGGGACACCCGACAGATGTTTTTC.

As to this clone: A far larger clone is just one base off, so this is likely a read error. The rearrangement links TRDV2 to TRDJ3, with a tentative D call TRDD3 (6 bases). There are 15 residues in the CDR3. V lost 3 bases and J 2 bases, leaving 7 bases between the germline ends. Germline lookup yields CDR1 GEAIGNYY and CDR2 EKD. CDR3 protein: CACDGGTWDTRQMFF. The CDR3 DNA follows: TGTGCCTGTGACGGGGGGACCTGGGACACCCGACAGATGTTTTTC.

In this sample, this clone is hyperexpanded. Other DNA sequences in the sample encode the same CDR3. The J gene is TRDJ2, the V gene TRAV29/DV5; 7 positions agree with TRDD3. From germline, CDR1 is NSMFDY and CDR2 ISSIKDK. Trimming at V came to 0 bases and at J to 3 bases, leaving 2 bases not matched to a gene. The length of the CDR3 is 14 residues. The CDR3 sequence is CAASGLGVTAQLFF. DNA for the CDR3: TGTGCAGCAAGCGGTCTGGGGGTGACAGCACAACTCTTCTTT. The full variable domain, in which reference TRAV29/DV5 and TRDJ2 provide the parts outside the CDR3, is DQQVKQNSPSLSVQEGRISILNCDYTNSMFDYFLWYKKYPAEGPTFLISISSIKDKNEDGRFTVFLNKSAKHLSLHIVPSQPGDSAVYFCAASGLGVTAQLFFGKGTQLIVEP.

By proportion, this clone is large. Other DNA sequences in the sample encode the same CDR3. The chain joins TRDV2 to TRDJ1; D is uncertain. Germline CDR1 GEAIGNYY, CDR2 EKD. This CDR3 spans 16 amino acids. V lost 0 bases to trimming and J lost 1 base, with 14 bases between them. The CDR3 coding sequence is TGTGCCTGTGACACCGGATTTAGGGGTTCCACCGATAAACTCATCTTT. Amino acid sequence: CACDTGFRGSTDKLIF.

About this clone itself: It is likely a read error: a sequence one base away is far more abundant. The chain has TRDV1 and TRDJ1, with 10 bases aligning to TRDD3. The CDR3 is made up of 17 amino acids. Germline-derived CDR1 and CDR2 are TSWWSYY and QGS. V trimming: 2 bases; J trimming: 9 bases; junction bases outside the gene matches: 15. The CDR3 bases are TGTGCTCTTGGGGAAGGGGGATACGTGGCTTTGACAGCACAACTCATCTTT. It encodes CALGEGGYVALTAQLIF.

This rearrangement joins TRDV2 to TRDJ2; 7 positions match TRDD3. In germline, CDR1 is GEAIGNYY, CDR2 EKD. Unmatched junction bases numbered 0, after V lost 3 bases and J lost 3 bases. The CDR3 extends over 13 amino acids. The CDR3 DNA is TGTGCCTGTGACTGGGGGATGACAGCACAACTCTTCTTT. Translated: CACDWGMTAQLFF.

Comment on this clone: A read error is likely here: a far larger clone is one base away. The chain carries TRDV2 and TRDJ2, with TRDD3 identical over 7 bases. CDR3 length: 15 residues. Germline CDR1 GEAIGNYY, CDR2 EKD. This CDR3 is CACDTGWGPTTQLFF. The CDR3 nucleotides are TGTGCCTGTGACACCGGCTGGGGGCCGACAACACAACTCTTCTTT.

This clone was recorded a few times. The chain combines TRDV2 with TRDJ3; 12 bases fit TRDD3. The germline CDR1 and CDR2 sequences are GEAIGNYY and EKD. There are 20 residues in the CDR3. V was clipped by 2 bases and J by 0 bases; unmatched bases: 7. The CDR3 loop reads CACDILGDTPGSWDTRQMFF. CDR3 DNA: TGTGCCTGTGACATACTGGGGGATACCCCAGGCTCCTGGGACACCCGACAGATGTTTTTC.

This clone counts as hyperexpanded. The same CDR3 can be traced to other DNA sequences in this sample. This chain links TRDV2 with TRDJ3; 7 nucleotides line up with TRDD3. The CDR3 consists of 16 residues. Trimming cost V 3 bases and J 0 bases; bases outside gene matches: 1. Germline V gene lookup returns CDR1 GEAIGNYY and CDR2 EKD. CDR3 nucleotide sequence: TGTGCCTGTGACTGGGGGAGCTCCTGGGACACCCGACAGATGTTTTTC. Translation gives CACDWGSSWDTRQMFF.

For this clone: A far larger clone is off by one base, so a read error is likely. This sequence joins TRDV1 and TRDJ1, with TRDD3 matching over 12 bases. Germline CDR1 TSWWSYY, CDR2 QGS. CDR3 size: 15 residues. V trimming: 3 bases; J trimming: 2 bases; junction bases outside the gene matches: 1. The CDR3 DNA is TGTGCTCTTGGGGACCTGGGGGATACGACCGATAAACTCATCTTT. It codes for CALGDLGDTTDKLIF.

About this clone itself: One base separates it from a far larger clone, so it is likely a read error. The chain uses TRDV2 and TRDJ3; 10 bases are a match to TRDD3. This CDR3 has 17 amino acids. Germline assignment: CDR1 GEAIGNYY and CDR2 EKD. The V gene end was trimmed by 1 base and the J gene end by 3 bases; junction bases not matched to a gene: 2. CDR3 protein: CACDTGGYYWDTRQMFF. CDR3 bases: TGTGCCTGTGACACTGGGGGATACTACTGGGACACCCGACAGATGTTTTTC.

As for this clone: A far larger clone is just one base off, so this is likely a read error. The chain is built from TRDV1 and TRDJ2; D is possibly TRDD3 (5 bases). Per the germline V gene, CDR1 is TSWWSYY and CDR2 is QGS. This CDR3 contains 15 residues. The CDR3 region is CALGERRLGTARLFF. The CDR3 region has the DNA TGTGCTCTTGGGGAACGCCGCTTGGGGACAGCACGACTCTTCTTT.

Comment on this clone: A far larger clone lies a single base away; this is likely a read error. The V and J genes are TRAV29/DV5 and TRDJ2, with 7 bases identical to TRDD3. The CDR3 is 14 residues long. In germline, CDR1 is NSMFDY, CDR2 ISSIKDK. CDR3 in amino acids: CAASGLGVTAELFF. CDR3 nucleotides: TGTGCAGCAAGCGGTCTGGGGGTGACAGCAGAACTCTTCTTT.

Turning to this clone: A far larger clone is a single base away, which makes a read error likely. The rearrangement joins TRDV1 to TRDJ2; 10 bases match TRDD3. This CDR3 comprises 18 residues. In germline, CDR1 is TSWWSYY, CDR2 QGS. The CDR3 is CALGKGWGIPILTAQRFF. The CDR3 DNA follows: TGTGCTCTTGGGAAAGGTTGGGGGATACCCATTTTGACAGCACAACGCTTCTTT.

As concerns this clone: A far larger clone differs by one base, so this is likely a read error. Within the sample, other DNA sequences also encode this same CDR3. This sequence joins TRDV1 and TRDJ3; 7 bases map to TRDD3. The CDR3 runs to 18 residues. Germline V gives CDR1 TSWWSYY, CDR2 QGS. This CDR3 is CALGAGGSSSWDTRQMFF. The CDR3, as DNA: TGTGCTCTTGGGGCCGGGGGATCCAGCTCCTGGGACACCCGACAGATGTTTTTT.

In the case of this clone: A read error likely explains this, since a far larger clone differs by one base. Other DNA sequences of this sample code for an identical CDR3. J is TRDJ3 and V is TRDV2; 9 bases are a match to TRDD3. CDR3 length: 20 amino acids. From germline, CDR1 is GEAIGNYY and CDR2 EKD. CDR3 DNA sequence: TGTGCCTGTGACTCTGACGTACTGGGGGACCCTTCCTGGGACACCCGACAGATGTTTTTT. It codes for CACDSDVLGDPSWDTRQMFF.

Only one count was recorded for this clone. This sequence is one base from a far larger clone and is likely a read error. The V gene is TRDV1, the J gene TRDJ3, with D possibly being TRDD2 or TRDD3 (5 bases each). Germline loops: CDR1 TSWWSYY, CDR2 QGS. V was shortened by 1 base and J by 1 base, with 14 bases between the two germline ends. This CDR3 is built from 19 residues. The CDR3 DNA sequence: TGTGCTCTTGGGGAACCCCTACGGGGGGGGTCCTGGGACACCCGACAGATGTTTTTC. Amino acid sequence: CALGEPLRGGSWDTRQMFF.

A note on this clone: A far larger clone is a single base away, which makes a read error likely. Other DNA sequences of this sample code for an identical CDR3. The J gene is TRDJ3, the V gene TRDV2; 12 bases are shared with TRDD3. The CDR3 runs to 19 residues. CDR1 is GEAIGNYY, CDR2 EKD, per germline. The CDR3 is CACDRLWGIRSWDTRQMFF. The CDR3 nucleotides are TGTGCCTGTGACAGACTCTGGGGGATACGCTCCTGGGACACCCGACAGATGTTTTTT.

Comments on this clone: This likely stems from a read error, as it lies one base from a far larger clone. The chain couples TRDV2 to TRDJ3, with D tentatively TRDD3 (5 bases). CDR1 GEAIGNYY and CDR2 EKD come from the germline V gene. The CDR3 is 19 amino acids. Trimming removed 2 bases from V and 0 bases from J, with 16 bases in between. The chain's CDR3 is CACDKVEDTCSWDTRQMFF. The CDR3 DNA sequence: TGTGCCTGTGACAAAGTGGAAGATACCTGCTCCTGGGACACCCGACAGATGTTTTTC.

As concerns this clone: A far larger clone is one base from this, pointing to a likely read error. Distinct nucleotide sequences in the sample also encode this CDR3. The J gene is TRDJ3, the V gene TRDV3, with 11 positions matching TRDD3. Looked up from germline, CDR1 is TVYSNPD and CDR2 is GDNSRS (reference sequence). The CDR3 length is 19 residues. V shed 5 bases and J 2 bases; nucleotides not matched to a gene: 14. CDR3: CAIRYWGITVPWDTRQMFF. The CDR3, as DNA: TGTGCCATTCGGTACTGGGGGATAACTGTCCCCTGGGACACCCGACAGATGTTTTTC.

Points on this clone: A far bigger clonotype differs at one base, so this is likely a read error. The chain uses TRDV2 and TRDJ3; TRDD3 aligns across 13 bases. This CDR3 has 19 residues. Per germline, CDR1 GEAIGNYY and CDR2 EKD. J was trimmed by 2 bases and V by 2 bases; bases with no gene match: 5. The CDR3 here is CACDKYWGIRPWDTRQMFF. DNA of the CDR3: TGTGCCTGTGACAAGTACTGGGGGATACGCCCCTGGGACACCCGACAGATGTTTTTC.

Notes on this clone: A far larger clone is a single base away, which makes a read error likely. This rearrangement joins TRDV1 to TRDJ3; 9 bases align to TRDD3. The CDR3 has 17 residues. From germline, CDR1 is TSWWSYY and CDR2 QGS. The CDR3 DNA is TGTGCTCTTAGGGAAGGGGATACGCGTTGGGACACCCGACAGATGTTTTTC. Amino acid sequence: CALREGDTRWDTRQMFF.

Remarks on this clone: One base separates it from a far larger clone, so it is likely a read error. The rearrangement joins TRDV2 to TRDJ2, with D possibly TRDD3 on 5 matching bases. Germline loops: CDR1 GEAIGNYY, CDR2 EKD. This CDR3 region has 15 residues. V dropped 3 bases and J dropped 1 base, with 11 bases sitting between them. CDR3 coding DNA: TGTGCCTGTGACGTACTGGAGGATTTGACAGCACAACTCTTCTTT. It translates to CACDVLEDLTAQLFF.

About this clone itself: This likely stems from a read error, as it lies one base from a far larger clone. Within the sample, other DNA sequences also encode this same CDR3. This chain links TRDV2 with TRDJ3; 13 nucleotides match TRDD3. Germline assignment: CDR1 GEAIGNYY and CDR2 EKD. The CDR3 extends over 19 amino acids. This CDR3 reads CACDRYWGIRVRDTRQMFF. In nucleotides, the CDR3 is TGCGCCTGTGACCGTTACTGGGGGATACGCGTACGGGACACCCGACAGATGTTTTTC.

About this clone: This likely reflects a read error, since a far larger clone is one base away. The chain links TRDV3 to TRDJ3; no clear D gene. Germline V gene data show CDR1 as TVYSNPD and CDR2 as GDNSRS (reference sequence). The CDR3 spans 15 residues. V was clipped by 1 base and J by 1 base, with 8 bases between them. The CDR3 DNA reads TGTGCCTTTACTGTGGGATCCTGGGACACCCGACAGATGTTTTTC. Its translation is CAFTVGSWDTRQMFF.